This T cell receptor beta chain was documented in a study of blood T cell repertoires in COVID-19. Study background: The United States, Italy and Spain supplied acute and convalescent COVID-19 samples.

Study processing details: Nucleated cell counts were estimated from reference gene primer amplification. Clones were read by immunoSEQ multiplex PCR, and TCRdb kept only the in-frame ones, dropping some. That table is the source of V, J and clone size, and D and trimming were worked out from the DNA. The table includes about 220,000 clones, approximately 84% detected once. This CDR3 is built from 19 residues. Trimming removed 3 bases from V and 0 bases from J; junction bases left unmatched: 11. Germline-derived CDR1 and CDR2 are MDHEN and SYDVKM. The sample consisted of peripheral blood. This sequence was found in a man between 35 and 55 years old with active or convalescent COVID-19. The chain has TRBV28 and TRBJ1-6; 7 bases map to TRBD1. CDR3 amino acids: CASSLLTLTGSSYNSPLHF. In DNA form, the CDR3 reads TGTGCCAGCAGTTTGCTAACCTTGACAGGGAGCTCCTATAATTCACCCCTCCACTTT. Complete variable domain (other parts from reference TRBV28 and TRBJ1-6): DVKVTQSSRYLVKRTGEKVFLECVQDMDHENMFWYRQDPGLGLRLIYFSYDVKMKEKGDIPEGYSVSREKKERFSLILESASTNQTSMYLCASSLLTLTGSSYNSPLHFGNGTRLTVT.